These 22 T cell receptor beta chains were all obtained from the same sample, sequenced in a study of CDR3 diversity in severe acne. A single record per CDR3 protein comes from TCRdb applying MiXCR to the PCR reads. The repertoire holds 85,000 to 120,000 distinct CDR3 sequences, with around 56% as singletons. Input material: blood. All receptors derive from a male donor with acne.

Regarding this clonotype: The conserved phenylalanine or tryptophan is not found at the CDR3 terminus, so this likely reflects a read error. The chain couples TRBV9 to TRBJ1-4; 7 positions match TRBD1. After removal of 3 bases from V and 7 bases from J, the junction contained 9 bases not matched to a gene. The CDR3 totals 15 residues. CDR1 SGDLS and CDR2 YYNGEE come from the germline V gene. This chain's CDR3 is CASSAGTAVGEKLFS. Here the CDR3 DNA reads TGTGCCAGCAGCGCCGGGACAGCGGTTGGTGAAAAACTGTTTTCT.

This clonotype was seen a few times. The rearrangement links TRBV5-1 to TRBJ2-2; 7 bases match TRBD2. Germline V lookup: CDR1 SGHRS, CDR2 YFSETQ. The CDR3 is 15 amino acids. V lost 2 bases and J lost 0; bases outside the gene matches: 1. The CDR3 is CASSFLAANTGELFF. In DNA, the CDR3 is TGCGCCAGCAGCTTCCTAGCGGCGAACACCGGGGAGCTGTTTTTT.

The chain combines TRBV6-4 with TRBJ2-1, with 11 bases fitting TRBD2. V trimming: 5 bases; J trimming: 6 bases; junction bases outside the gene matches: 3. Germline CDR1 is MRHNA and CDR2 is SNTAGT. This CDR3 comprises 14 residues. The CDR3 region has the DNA TGTGCCAGCAGTAGTCTAGCGGGAGGCAATGAGCAGTTCTTC. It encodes CASSSLAGGNEQFF.

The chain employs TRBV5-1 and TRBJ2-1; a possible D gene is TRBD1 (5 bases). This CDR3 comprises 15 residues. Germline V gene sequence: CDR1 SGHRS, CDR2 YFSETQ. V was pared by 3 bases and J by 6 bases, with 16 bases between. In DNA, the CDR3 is TGCGCCAGCAGCTCCAGGGCTGACCCCCGCAATGAGCAGTTCTTC. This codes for CASSSRADPRNEQFF.

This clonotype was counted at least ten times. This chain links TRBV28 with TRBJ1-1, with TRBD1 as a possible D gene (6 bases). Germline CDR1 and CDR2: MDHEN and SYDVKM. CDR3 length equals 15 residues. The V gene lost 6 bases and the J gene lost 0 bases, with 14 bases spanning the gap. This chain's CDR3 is CASSRPGQMNTEAFF. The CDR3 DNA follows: TGTGCCAGCAGCCGACCGGGACAAATGAACACTGAAGCTTTCTTT.

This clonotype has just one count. This chain's CDR3 is CASSIDGDRGREQYF. The CDR3 DNA follows: TGTGCCAGTAGTATAGATGGGGACAGGGGGCGCGAGCAGTACTTC. The V and J genes are TRBV19 and TRBJ2-7; 12 bases align to TRBD1. Unmatched junction bases numbered 3, after V lost 0 bases and J lost 6 bases. CDR1 and CDR2 from the germline V gene are LNHDA and SQIVND (reference sequence). The CDR3 extends over 15 amino acids.

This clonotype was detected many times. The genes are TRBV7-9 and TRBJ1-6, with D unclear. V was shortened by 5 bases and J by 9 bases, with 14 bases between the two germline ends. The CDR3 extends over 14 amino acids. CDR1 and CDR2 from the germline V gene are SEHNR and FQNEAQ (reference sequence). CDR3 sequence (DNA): TGTGCCAGCAGCGATGGGATGAAAGGTTCACCCCTCCACTTT. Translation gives CASSDGMKGSPLHF.

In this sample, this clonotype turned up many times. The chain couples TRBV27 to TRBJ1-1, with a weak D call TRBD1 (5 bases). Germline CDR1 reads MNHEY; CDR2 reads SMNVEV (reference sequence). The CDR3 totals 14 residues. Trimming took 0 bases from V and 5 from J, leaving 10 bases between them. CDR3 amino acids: CASSLSPRGTEAFF. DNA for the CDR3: TGTGCCAGCAGTTTATCCCCCCGGGGGACTGAAGCTTTCTTT.

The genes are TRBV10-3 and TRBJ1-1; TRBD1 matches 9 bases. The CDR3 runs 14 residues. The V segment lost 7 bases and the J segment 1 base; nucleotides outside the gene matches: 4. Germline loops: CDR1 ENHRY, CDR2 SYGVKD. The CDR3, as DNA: TGTGCCATCACCCGGGACAGGGAGAACACTGAAGCTTTCTTT. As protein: CAITRDRENTEAFF.

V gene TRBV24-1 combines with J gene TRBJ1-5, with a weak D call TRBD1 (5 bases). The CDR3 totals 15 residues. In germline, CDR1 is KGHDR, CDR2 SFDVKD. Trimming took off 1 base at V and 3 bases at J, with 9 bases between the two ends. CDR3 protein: CATSDLGHNNQPQHF. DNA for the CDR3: TGTGCCACCAGTGATTTAGGACATAACAATCAGCCCCAGCATTTT.

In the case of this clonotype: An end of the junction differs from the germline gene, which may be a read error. This CDR3 reads CASGTPPGKRAFF. The CDR3 region has the DNA TGCGCCAGCGGCACGCCCCCGGGGAAAAGAGCTTTCTTT. V is TRBV12-3 or TRBV12-4 and J is TRBJ1-1, with D hard to call. The CDR3 contains 13 residues.

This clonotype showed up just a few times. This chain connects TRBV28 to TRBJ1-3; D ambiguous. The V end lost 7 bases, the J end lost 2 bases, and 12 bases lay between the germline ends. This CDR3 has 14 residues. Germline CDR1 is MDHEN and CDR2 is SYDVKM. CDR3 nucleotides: TGTGCCAGCAAAGTTGTCTCCCCTGGAAACACCATATATTTT. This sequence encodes CASKVVSPGNTIYF.

CDR3 sequence reads: CASSASGRGVYEQYF. CDR3 DNA: TGTGCCAGCAGCGCGAGCGGGAGGGGCGTATACGAGCAGTACTTC. This rearrangement joins TRBV9 to TRBJ2-7, with 10 bases fitting TRBD2. There are 15 residues in the CDR3. Germline lookup yields CDR1 SGDLS and CDR2 YYNGEE. With V trimmed by 3 bases and J by 4 bases, 7 bases remained unmatched.

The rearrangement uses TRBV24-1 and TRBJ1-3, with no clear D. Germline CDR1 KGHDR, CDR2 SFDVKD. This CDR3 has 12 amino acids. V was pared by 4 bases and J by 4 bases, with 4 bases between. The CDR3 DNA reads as TGTGCCACCAGTGACGACGGAAACACCATATATTTT. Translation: CATSDDGNTIYF.

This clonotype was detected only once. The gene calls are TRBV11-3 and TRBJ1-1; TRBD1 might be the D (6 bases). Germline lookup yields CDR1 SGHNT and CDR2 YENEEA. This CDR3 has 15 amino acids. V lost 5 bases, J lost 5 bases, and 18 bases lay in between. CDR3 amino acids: CASSTRWAQGTEAFF. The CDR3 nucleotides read TGTGCCAGCAGCACCCGATGGGCCCAGGGGACTGAAGCTTTCTTT. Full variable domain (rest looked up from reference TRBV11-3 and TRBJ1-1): EAGVVQSPRYKIIEKKQPVAFWCNPISGHNTLYWYLQNLGQGPELLIRYENEEAVDDSQLPKDRFSAERLKGVDSTLKIQPAELGDSAVYLCASSTRWAQGTEAFFGQGTRLTVV.

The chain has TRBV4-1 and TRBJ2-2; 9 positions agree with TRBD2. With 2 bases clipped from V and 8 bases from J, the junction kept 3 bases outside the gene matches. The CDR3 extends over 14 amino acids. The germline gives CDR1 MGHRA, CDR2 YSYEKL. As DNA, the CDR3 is TGCGCCAGCAGCCAATTTAGCGGGGGAGGGGAGCTGTTTTTT. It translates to CASSQFSGGGELFF.

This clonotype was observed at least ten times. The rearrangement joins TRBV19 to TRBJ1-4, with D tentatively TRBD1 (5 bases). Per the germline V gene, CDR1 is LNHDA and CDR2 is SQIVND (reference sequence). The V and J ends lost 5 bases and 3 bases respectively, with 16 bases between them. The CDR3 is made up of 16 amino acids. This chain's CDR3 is CASSDQGVGSNEKLFF. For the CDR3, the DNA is TGTGCCAGTAGTGACCAAGGGGTCGGGTCTAATGAAAAACTGTTTTTT.

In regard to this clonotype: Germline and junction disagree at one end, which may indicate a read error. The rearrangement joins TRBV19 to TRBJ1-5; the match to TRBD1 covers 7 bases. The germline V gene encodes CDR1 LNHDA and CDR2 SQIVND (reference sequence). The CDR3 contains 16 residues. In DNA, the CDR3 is TGTGCCAGTAGCCCAAGGGGACAGACACTCAATCTGCCCCAGCATTTT. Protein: CASSPRGQTLNLPQHF.

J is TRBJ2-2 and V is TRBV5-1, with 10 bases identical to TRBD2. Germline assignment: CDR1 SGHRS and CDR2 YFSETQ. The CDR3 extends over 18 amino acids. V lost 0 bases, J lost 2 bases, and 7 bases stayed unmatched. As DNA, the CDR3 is TGCGCCAGCAGCTTGGAGGGACTAGCGAGACTTAACACCGGGGAGCTGTTTTTT. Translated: CASSLEGLARLNTGELFF.

CDR3 sequence: CASSLDPGQGTGELFF. The CDR3 DNA reads TGTGCCAGCAGCCTGGACCCGGGACAGGGAACCGGGGAGCTGTTTTTT. The chain is built from TRBV5-4 and TRBJ2-2; 9 bases match TRBD1. CDR1 SGHNT and CDR2 YYREEE come from the germline V gene (reference sequence). The V and J ends lost 4 bases and 5 bases, in that order; junction bases with no gene match: 9. This CDR3 region has 16 residues.

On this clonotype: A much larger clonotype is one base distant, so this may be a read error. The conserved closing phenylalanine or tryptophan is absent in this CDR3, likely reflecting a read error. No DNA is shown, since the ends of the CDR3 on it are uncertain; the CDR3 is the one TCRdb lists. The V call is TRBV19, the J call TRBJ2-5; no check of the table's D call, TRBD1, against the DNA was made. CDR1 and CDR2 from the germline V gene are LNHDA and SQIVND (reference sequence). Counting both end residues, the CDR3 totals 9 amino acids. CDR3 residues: CATLNRRYL.

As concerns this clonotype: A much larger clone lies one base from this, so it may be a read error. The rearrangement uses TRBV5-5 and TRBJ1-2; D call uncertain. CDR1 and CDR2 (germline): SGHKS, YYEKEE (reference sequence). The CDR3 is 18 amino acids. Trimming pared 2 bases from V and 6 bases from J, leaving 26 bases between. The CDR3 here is CASSLVAGLGIPQDGYTF. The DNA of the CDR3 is TGTGCCAGCAGCTTAGTGGCGGGCTTGGGGATTCCCCAGGATGGCTACACCTTC.